The 20 T cell receptor beta chains in this list originate from one sample, sequenced in a study of cytomegalovirus exposure and HLA in healthy donors. Clones were sequenced by immunoSEQ multiplex PCR, and TCRdb holds only the in-frame ones, with some missing. Among around 69,000 clones listed, over 90% were seen once. The sample consisted of PBMCs. Every receptor here comes from a woman younger than 30 in good health and CMV-seropositive.

This clone was recorded once. The rearrangement uses TRBV4-1 and TRBJ1-1; D is unclear. In germline, CDR1 is MGHRA, CDR2 YSYEKL. V lost 0 bases, J lost 3 bases, and 11 bases lay in between. CDR3 size: 15 residues. The CDR3: CASSQDTVLYTEAFF. The DNA for the CDR3 is TGCGCCAGCAGCCAAGACACAGTTTTGTACACTGAAGCTTTCTTT.

The rearrangement links TRBV28 to TRBJ1-1; D call uncertain. Trimming left V 6 bases short and J 6 bases short, with 11 bases between. In germline, CDR1 is MDHEN, CDR2 SYDVKM. This CDR3 has 12 amino acids. The CDR3 region is CASSSDTSEAFF. As DNA, the CDR3 is TGTGCCAGCAGCTCCGACACTTCTGAAGCTTTCTTT.

CDR3 sequence reads: CASSIRQGPGELFF. The CDR3 nucleotides are TGTGCCAGCAGTATCCGACAGGGGCCCGGGGAGCTGTTTTTT. The rearrangement joins TRBV2 to TRBJ2-2, with 8 bases lining up with TRBD1. Trimming removed 5 bases from V and 6 bases from J; junction bases left unmatched: 5. Germline CDR1 reads SNHLY; CDR2 reads FYNNEI. This CDR3 is built from 14 residues.

This clone came up once. The chain combines TRBV7-3 with TRBJ2-3; TRBD2 aligns across 9 bases. The germline V gene has CDR1 SGHTA and CDR2 FQGTGA. The CDR3 contains 16 residues. The J segment lost 3 bases and the V segment lost 2 bases, leaving 6 bases of the junction unmatched. The CDR3 DNA is TGTGCCAGCAGCTTAGCTAGCGGGACTGGGACAGATACGCAGTATTTT. Its protein product is CASSLASGTGTDTQYF.

The chain uses TRBV19 and TRBJ1-2, with TRBD1 identical over 10 bases. CDR1 LNHDA and CDR2 SQIVND come from the germline V gene (reference sequence). The CDR3 spans 15 residues. With 6 bases clipped from V and 4 bases from J, the junction kept 8 bases outside the gene matches. CDR3 protein: CASRGETGGIYGYTF. In DNA, the CDR3 is TGTGCCAGTAGGGGGGAGACAGGGGGCATCTATGGCTACACCTTC.

The rearrangement uses TRBV27 and TRBJ1-1; maybe TRBD1 (5 bases). The CDR3 extends over 14 amino acids. Deletions cut 5 bases from V and 1 base from J, with 11 bases between. The V gene's germline CDR1 is MNHEY and CDR2 SMNVEV (reference sequence). The CDR3 protein is CASSPPGRNTEAFF. The CDR3 DNA reads as TGTGCCAGCAGTCCACCAGGGCGGAACACTGAAGCTTTCTTT.

The chain combines TRBV4-3 with TRBJ2-7, with D hard to call. In germline, CDR1 is LGHNA, CDR2 YSLEER. V lost 0 bases to trimming and J lost 2 bases, with 17 bases between them. This CDR3 contains 17 residues. The CDR3 reads CASSQDPSLHRAYEQYF. The CDR3 coding sequence is TGCGCCAGCAGCCAAGATCCTTCTCTACACCGGGCCTACGAGCAGTACTTC.

This sequence joins TRBV28 and TRBJ2-5; 10 nucleotides align to TRBD1. There are 16 residues in the CDR3. With V trimmed by 3 bases and J by 2 bases, 6 bases remained unmatched. Germline-derived CDR1 and CDR2 are MDHEN and SYDVKM. The CDR3 DNA follows: TGTGCCAGCAGTTTTCCCCCGGACAGGGGGCAAGAGACCCAGTACTTC. Translated: CASSFPPDRGQETQYF.

V is TRBV18 and J is TRBJ2-5; tentative D call: TRBD2 (6 bases). The V gene's germline CDR1 is KGHSH and CDR2 LQKENI. The CDR3 length is 14 residues. V was clipped by 3 bases and J by 5 bases, with 13 bases between them. The chain's CDR3 is CASSPHRGAETQYF. The CDR3, as DNA: TGTGCCAGCTCACCTCACCGCGGGGCGGAGACCCAGTACTTC.

This sequence joins TRBV7-9 and TRBJ1-1; the D is unclear. Trimming pared 0 bases from V and 4 bases from J, leaving 9 bases between. Germline V gives CDR1 SEHNR, CDR2 FQNEAQ (reference sequence). This CDR3 comprises 14 residues. The CDR3 spells CASSLAAEVTEAFF. CDR3 nucleotide sequence: TGTGCCAGCAGCTTAGCTGCCGAGGTCACTGAAGCTTTCTTT.

The chain combines TRBV7-9 with TRBJ2-2, with no clear D. The V and J ends lost 1 base and 4 bases respectively, with 4 bases between them. Germline V gene data show CDR1 as SEHNR and CDR2 as FQNEAQ (reference sequence). The CDR3 totals 13 residues. The CDR3 sequence is CASSLDSTGELFF. In DNA form, the CDR3 reads TGTGCCAGCAGCTTAGACAGCACCGGGGAGCTGTTTTTT.

The chain recombines TRBV27 with TRBJ1-2; D is unclear. The CDR3 runs to 13 residues. Trimming removed 3 bases at V and 5 bases at J, with 10 bases between. Per the germline V gene, CDR1 is MNHEY and CDR2 is SMNVEV (reference sequence). The CDR3 nucleotides are TGTGCCAGCAGTTTCCGGGGAACGTATGGCTACACCTTC. Residues: CASSFRGTYGYTF.

This sequence joins TRBV9 and TRBJ1-4; D may be TRBD1 (5 bases). The V end was cut by 2 bases, the J end by 16 bases, with 15 bases between. This CDR3 contains 12 residues. In germline, CDR1 is SGDLS, CDR2 YYNGEE. The CDR3 DNA reads as TGTGCCAGCAGCGTCGGGAGGGACTTTCCGTTTTTT. It codes for CASSVGRDFPFF.

The chain uses TRBV4-3 and TRBJ2-1, with 11 bases identical to TRBD2. Germline CDR1 LGHNA, CDR2 YSLEER. The junction had 4 bases not matched to a gene; V was cut back by 4 bases and J by 5 bases. The CDR3 sequence is 15 residues long. The CDR3 nucleotides are TGCGCCAGCAGCCGAGGGACTAGCGGAAACAATGAGCAGTTCTTC. Residues: CASSRGTSGNNEQFF.

The rearrangement uses TRBV6-9 and TRBJ1-1, with TRBD1 as a possible D gene (5 bases). With 6 bases removed from V and 2 bases from J, the gap between germline ends came to 13 bases. Germline values: CDR1 MNHGY, CDR2 SVAAGI. This CDR3 has 14 residues. As DNA, the CDR3 is TGTGCCAGCAGGTTCCAGGGTATTAACACTGAAGCTTTCTTT. This encodes CASRFQGINTEAFF.

The chain couples TRBV9 to TRBJ2-7, with 11 bases lining up with TRBD2. Trimming cost V 4 bases and J 3 bases; bases outside gene matches: 3. Germline CDR1 is SGDLS and CDR2 is YYNGEE. CDR3 size: 14 residues. The CDR3 DNA is TGTGCCAGCAGCTCGGGGACTAGCGGCTACGAGCAGTACTTC. Encoded protein: CASSSGTSGYEQYF.

This chain connects TRBV19 to TRBJ2-6, with 7 positions matching TRBD2. Unmatched junction bases numbered 0, after V lost 3 bases and J lost 1 base. CDR3 length: 15 residues. Germline V gene sequence: CDR1 LNHDA, CDR2 SQIVND (reference sequence). Here the CDR3 DNA reads TGTGCCAGTAGTATCGGGGGGTCTGGGGCCAACGTCCTGACTTTC. It translates to CASSIGGSGANVLTF.

The chain links TRBV9 to TRBJ2-1; 7 nucleotides line up with TRBD1. The CDR3 extends over 16 amino acids. V dropped 0 bases and J dropped 3; count of bases not matched to a gene: 6. Germline loops: CDR1 SGDLS, CDR2 YYNGEE. The CDR3 reads CASSVATGQIYNEQFF. CDR3 coding DNA: TGTGCCAGCAGCGTAGCTACGGGACAGATCTACAATGAGCAGTTCTTC.

The chain employs TRBV4-1 and TRBJ2-1; 9 nucleotides match TRBD2. The CDR3 consists of 16 residues. After removal of 6 bases from V and 4 bases from J, the junction contained 10 bases not matched to a gene. Germline loops: CDR1 MGHRA, CDR2 YSYEKL. The CDR3 coding sequence is TGCGCCAGCAGGCCCGTTCTAGCGGGACGGTACAATGAGCAGTTCTTC. Protein sequence: CASRPVLAGRYNEQFF.

In DNA form, the CDR3 reads TGTGCCAGCAGTTTATATCACACAGATACGCAGTATTTT. Encoded protein: CASSLYHTDTQYF. V and J are TRBV28 and TRBJ2-3; D gene ambiguous. Looked up from germline, CDR1 is MDHEN and CDR2 is SYDVKM. Trimming left V 1 base short and J 2 bases short, with 4 bases between. There are 13 residues in the CDR3.